This TCR beta chain is from a study of T cells in Graves' hyperthyroidism and ophthalmopathy. The study, taken as a whole, reports: Most clonotypes expanded in the thyroid (above 0.001) were also present in blood.

There are 17 residues in the CDR3. V shed 2 bases, J shed 5 bases, and the junction held 7 bases outside the gene matches. Germline V gene sequence: CDR1 SGHVS, CDR2 FNYEAQ. From RNA transcripts, TCR beta CDR3 regions were amplified. Initially, a first-round RT-PCR of the TCR CDR3 employed the HTBI primer set. TCRdb re-called the multiplex PCR reads with MiXCR, one entry per CDR3 protein. The sample yields 500,000 to 650,000 distinct CDR3 sequences, around 15% seen once. This clonotype has ten or more counts. No antigen is known for it. Patients were excluded for uncontrolled infection, other autoimmune disease, pregnancy or lactation. Based on clinical symptoms, serum thyroxine and TRAb, thyroid ultrasound and orbital computed tomography, diagnoses were reached.

The V call is TRBV7-6, the J call TRBJ2-1; 12 bases align to TRBD2. The specimen was blood. The receptor comes from a woman aged 40-49 years with Graves' hyperthyroidism. CDR3 DNA: TGTGCCAGCAGCTTACCGACTAGCGGGAGTATCGACAATGAGCAGTTCTTC. Its protein product is CASSLPTSGSIDNEQFF.